This T cell receptor (beta chain) was observed in a study of blood T cells in healthy people across ages. Combining a sample-barcoded 5' primer with a J-beta primer mix, a second PCR ran for roughly 7 to 11 cycles. MiXCR, run by TCRdb on the 5' RACE reads, gives a single entry per CDR3 protein. The sample consists of 1.4 million to 1.5 million distinct CDR3 sequences, around two fifths of them appearing once. Germline CDR1 reads GTSNPN; CDR2 reads SVGIG (reference sequence). With V trimmed by 4 bases and J by 2 bases, 7 bases remained unmatched. This CDR3 comprises 15 residues. V is TRBV30 and J is TRBJ2-1; 8 positions agree with TRBD1. The material sequenced was blood. The sequence derives from a woman under 30 in good health. CDR3 in amino acids: CAWNSGQATYNEQFF. DNA of the CDR3: TGTGCCTGGAATTCGGGACAGGCGACCTACAATGAGCAGTTCTTC.